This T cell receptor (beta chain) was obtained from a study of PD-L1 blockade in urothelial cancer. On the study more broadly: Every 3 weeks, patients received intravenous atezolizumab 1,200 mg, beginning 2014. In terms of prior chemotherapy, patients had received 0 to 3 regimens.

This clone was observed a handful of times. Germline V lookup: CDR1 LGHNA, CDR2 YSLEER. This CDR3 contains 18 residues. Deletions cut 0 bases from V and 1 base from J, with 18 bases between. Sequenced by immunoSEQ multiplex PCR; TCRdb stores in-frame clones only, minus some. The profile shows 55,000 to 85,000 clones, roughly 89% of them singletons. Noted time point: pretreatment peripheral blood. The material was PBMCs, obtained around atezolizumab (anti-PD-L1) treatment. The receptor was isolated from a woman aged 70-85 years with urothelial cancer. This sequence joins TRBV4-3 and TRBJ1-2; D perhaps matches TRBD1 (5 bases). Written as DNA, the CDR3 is TGCGCCAGCAGCCAAGAATCTGCAGGGTCCCCATTTAACTATGGCTACACCTTC. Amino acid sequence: CASSQESAGSPFNYGYTF.